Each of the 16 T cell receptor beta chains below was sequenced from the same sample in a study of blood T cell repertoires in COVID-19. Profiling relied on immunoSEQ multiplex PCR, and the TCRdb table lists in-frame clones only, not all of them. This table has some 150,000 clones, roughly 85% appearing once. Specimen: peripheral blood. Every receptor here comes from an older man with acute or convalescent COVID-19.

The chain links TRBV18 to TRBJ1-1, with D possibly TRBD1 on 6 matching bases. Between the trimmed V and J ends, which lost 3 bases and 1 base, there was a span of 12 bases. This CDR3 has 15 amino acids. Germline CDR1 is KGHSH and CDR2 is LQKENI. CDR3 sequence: CASSPRTETNTEAFF. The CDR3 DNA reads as TGTGCCAGCTCACCCCGGACAGAAACGAACACTGAAGCTTTCTTT. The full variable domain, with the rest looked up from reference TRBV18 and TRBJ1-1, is NAGVMQNPRHLVRRRGQEARLRCSPMKGHSHVYWYRQLPEEGLKFMVYLQKENIIDESGMPKERFSAEFPKEGPSILRIQQVVRGDSAAYFCASSPRTETNTEAFFGQGTRLTVV.

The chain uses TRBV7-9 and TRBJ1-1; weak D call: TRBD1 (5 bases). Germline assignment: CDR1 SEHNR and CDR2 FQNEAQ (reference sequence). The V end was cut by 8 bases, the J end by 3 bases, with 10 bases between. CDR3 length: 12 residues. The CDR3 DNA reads TGTGCCAGCCTCCGGGGGGACACTGAAGCTTTCTTT. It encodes CASLRGDTEAFF. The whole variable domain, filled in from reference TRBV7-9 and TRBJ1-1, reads DTGVSQNPRHKITKRGQNVTFRCDPISEHNRLYWYRQTLGQGPEFLTYFQNEAQLEKSRLLSDRFSAERPKGSFSTLEIQRTEQGDSAMYLCASLRGDTEAFFGQGTRLTVV.

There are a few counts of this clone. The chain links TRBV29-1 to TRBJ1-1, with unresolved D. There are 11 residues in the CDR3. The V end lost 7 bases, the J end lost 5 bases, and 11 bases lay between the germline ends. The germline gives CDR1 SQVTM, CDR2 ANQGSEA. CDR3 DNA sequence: TGCAGCGCGACGTCGGGAACTGAAGCTTTCTTT. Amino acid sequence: CSATSGTEAFF.

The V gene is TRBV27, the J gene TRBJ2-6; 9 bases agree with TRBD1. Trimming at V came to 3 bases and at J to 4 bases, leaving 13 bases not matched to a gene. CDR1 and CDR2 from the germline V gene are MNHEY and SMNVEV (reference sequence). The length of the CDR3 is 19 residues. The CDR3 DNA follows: TGTGCCAGCAGTTTCCTATCGACAGGGGGGACTTCAGGGGCCAACGTCCTGACTTTC. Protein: CASSFLSTGGTSGANVLTF.

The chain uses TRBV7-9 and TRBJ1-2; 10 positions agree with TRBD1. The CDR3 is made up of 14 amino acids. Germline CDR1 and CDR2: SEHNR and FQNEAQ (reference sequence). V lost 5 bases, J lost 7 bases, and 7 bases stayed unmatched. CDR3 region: CASSTTGTGAGYTF. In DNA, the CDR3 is TGTGCCAGCAGCACCACCGGGACAGGGGCTGGCTACACCTTC.

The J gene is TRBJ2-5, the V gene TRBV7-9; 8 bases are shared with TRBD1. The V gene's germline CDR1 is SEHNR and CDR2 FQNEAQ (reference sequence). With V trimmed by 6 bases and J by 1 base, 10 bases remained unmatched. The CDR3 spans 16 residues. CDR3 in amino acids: CASRAAGGRSQETQYF. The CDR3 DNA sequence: TGTGCCAGCAGAGCCGCAGGGGGCAGGAGCCAAGAGACCCAGTACTTC.

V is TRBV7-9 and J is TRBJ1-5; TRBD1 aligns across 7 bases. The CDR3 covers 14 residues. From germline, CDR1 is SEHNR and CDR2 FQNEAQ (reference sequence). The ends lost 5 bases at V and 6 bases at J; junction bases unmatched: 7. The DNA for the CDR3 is TGTGCCAGCAGCGGTTCGACAGGGCGTCAGCCCCAGCATTTT. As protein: CASSGSTGRQPQHF. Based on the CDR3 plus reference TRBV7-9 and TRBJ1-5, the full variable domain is DTGVSQNPRHKITKRGQNVTFRCDPISEHNRLYWYRQTLGQGPEFLTYFQNEAQLEKSRLLSDRFSAERPKGSFSTLEIQRTEQGDSAMYLCASSGSTGRQPQHFGDGTRLSIL.

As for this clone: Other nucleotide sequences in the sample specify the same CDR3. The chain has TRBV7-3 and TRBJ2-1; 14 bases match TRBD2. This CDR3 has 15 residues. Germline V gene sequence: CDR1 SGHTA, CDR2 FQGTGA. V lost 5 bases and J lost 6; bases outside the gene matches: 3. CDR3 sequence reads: CASSPGLAGVNEQFF. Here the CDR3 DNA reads TGTGCCAGCAGCCCGGGACTAGCGGGAGTCAATGAGCAGTTCTTC.

CDR3 nucleotide sequence: TGTGCCAGCAGCCTTCGTTGGGGGGGAAACACTGAAGCTTTCTTT. Translated, it gives CASSLRWGGNTEAFF. V is TRBV7-6 and J is TRBJ1-1; tentative D call: TRBD1 (5 bases). V lost 5 bases to trimming and J lost 2 bases, with 15 bases between them. Germline values: CDR1 SGHVS, CDR2 FNYEAQ. This CDR3 is 15 amino acids long.

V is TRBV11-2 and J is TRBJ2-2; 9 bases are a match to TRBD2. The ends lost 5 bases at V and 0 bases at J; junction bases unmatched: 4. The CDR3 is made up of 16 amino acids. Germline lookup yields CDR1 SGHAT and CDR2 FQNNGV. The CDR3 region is CASSPGLASNTGELFF. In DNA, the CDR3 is TGTGCCAGCAGCCCAGGACTAGCGTCGAACACCGGGGAGCTGTTTTTT.

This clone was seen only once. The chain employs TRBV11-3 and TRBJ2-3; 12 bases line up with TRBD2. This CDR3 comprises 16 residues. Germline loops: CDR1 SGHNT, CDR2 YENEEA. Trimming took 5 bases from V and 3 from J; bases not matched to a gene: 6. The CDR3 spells CASSPRLAGATDTQYF. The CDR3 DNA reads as TGTGCCAGCAGCCCCCGACTAGCGGGAGCAACAGATACGCAGTATTTT.

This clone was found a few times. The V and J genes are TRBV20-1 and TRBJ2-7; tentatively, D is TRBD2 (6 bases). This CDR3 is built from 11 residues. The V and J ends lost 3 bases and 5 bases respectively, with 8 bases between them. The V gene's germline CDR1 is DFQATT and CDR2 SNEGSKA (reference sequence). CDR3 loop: CSASAGNEQYF. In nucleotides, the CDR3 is TGCAGTGCTAGTGCGGGGAACGAGCAGTACTTC.

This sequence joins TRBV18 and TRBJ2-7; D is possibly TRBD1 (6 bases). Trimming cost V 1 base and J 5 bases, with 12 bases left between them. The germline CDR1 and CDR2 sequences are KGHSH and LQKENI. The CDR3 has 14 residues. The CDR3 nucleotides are TGTGCCAGCTCACCACTACAGGGTGACCACGAGCAGTACTTC. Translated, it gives CASSPLQGDHEQYF.

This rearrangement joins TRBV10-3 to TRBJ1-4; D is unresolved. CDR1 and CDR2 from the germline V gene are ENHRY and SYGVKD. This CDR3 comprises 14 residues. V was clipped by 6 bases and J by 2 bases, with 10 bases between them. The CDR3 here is CAISPVATNEKLFF. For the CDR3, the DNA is TGTGCCATCAGCCCCGTCGCGACTAATGAAAAACTGTTTTTT.

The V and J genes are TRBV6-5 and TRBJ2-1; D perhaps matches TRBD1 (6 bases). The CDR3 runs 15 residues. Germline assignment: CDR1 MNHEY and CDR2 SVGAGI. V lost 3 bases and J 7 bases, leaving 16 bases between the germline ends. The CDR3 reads CASSYYRDVGNEQFF. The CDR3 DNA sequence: TGTGCCAGCAGTTATTACAGGGATGTAGGAAATGAGCAGTTCTTC.

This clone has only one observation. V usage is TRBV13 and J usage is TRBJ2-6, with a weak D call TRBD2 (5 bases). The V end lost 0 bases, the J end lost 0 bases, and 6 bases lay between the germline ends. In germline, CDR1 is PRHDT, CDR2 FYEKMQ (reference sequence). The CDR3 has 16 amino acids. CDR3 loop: CASSLGRDSGANVLTF. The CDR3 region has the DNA TGTGCCAGCAGCTTAGGTCGGGACTCTGGGGCCAACGTCCTGACTTTC.